This TCR beta chain was recorded in a study of cytomegalovirus exposure and HLA in healthy donors. Study in general: Genotyping showed around 80% of 350 to 400 donors falling in the Caucasian-associated ancestry cluster. Study-level points and caveats: The study put some 150 TCR beta chains on its list as cytomegalovirus-associated. Previously analyzed data showed that most TCR beta V segments were productive at a frequency of about 87% or about 30%.

A few counts support this clone. Its target is not known. V gave up 6 bases and J gave up 4 bases, with 16 bases separating them. CDR3 length: 15 residues. CDR1 is SGHVS, CDR2 FQNEAQ, per germline. The PCR contained 60 Vbeta and 13 Jbeta primers. Only in-frame clones appear in the TCRdb table, and some are missing; sequencing was by immunoSEQ multiplex PCR. The table has approximately 150,000 clones, 60% to 85% seen once. Nominal health characterized the donors when sampled, though unrecorded immune exposures were likely. The sample comprised PBMCs. The chain has TRBV7-8 and TRBJ2-1; maybe TRBD2 (7 bases). This TCR was recovered from a woman in her late teens or twenties in good health and CMV-seronegative. The CDR3 DNA sequence: TGTGCCAGCAGTCCTCGGGGGGACATTTACAATGAGCAGTTCTTC. Translation gives CASSPRGDIYNEQFF.